This T cell receptor (beta chain) derives from a study of technical replicates of blood from several donors. The ends were cut back, 2 bases at V and 1 base at J, with 6 bases in the middle. Germline V lookup: CDR1 MNHEY, CDR2 SMNVEV (reference sequence). The CDR3 loop spans 14 amino acids. A word on this clone: The sample contains more than one DNA sequence encoding this CDR3.

TCRdb's table, derived via immunoSEQ multiplex PCR, lists solely in-frame clones and lacks some. Among roughly 79,000 clones listed, around 95% were seen once. The sequence was obtained from a human donor in good health. Sample: T cells isolated from PBMCs. This chain joins TRBV27 and TRBJ1-5; a possible D gene is TRBD1 (6 bases). The CDR3 sequence is CASSLTGSNQPQHF. The CDR3 DNA is TGTGCCAGCAGTTTAACAGGGAGCAATCAGCCCCAGCATTTT.